The entry that follows covers one T cell receptor (beta chain) sequence. Its antigen is not known. TCRdb keeps only in-frame clones here, not all; method: immunoSEQ multiplex PCR. The data hold 740,000 or so clones, with roughly 73% observed a single time. The authors divided CD4+ cells into CD45RA+ naive and CD45RA-negative memory subsets. The data are from a study of shared clonotypes between healthy human individuals. V trimming: 7 bases; J trimming: 5 bases; junction bases outside the gene matches: 9. The germline CDR1 and CDR2 sequences are ENHRY and SYGVKD. This CDR3 is built from 14 residues. Study results and caveats: Shared clonotypes across all four donors exceeded non-shared ones in generation probability. Relative to memory subsets, naive subsets generally showed larger estimated richness.

Sequencing used memory CD4+ T cells sorted from blood. Subset described: CD45RA-negative fraction. This clonotype was obtained from a woman in her twenties or thirties in good health. V and J are TRBV10-3 and TRBJ2-3, with 7 bases lining up with TRBD1. CDR3 coding DNA: TGTGCCATCACAGACACAGGGGCCGGAGATACGCAGTATTTT. This codes for CAITDTGAGDTQYF.